This TCR beta chain emerged from a study of blood T cell repertoires in COVID-19. This table comes from immunoSEQ multiplex PCR, and its TCRdb copy is limited to in-frame clones, with some not included. This sample carries some 150,000 clones, more than 70% of them seen once, and the ten largest clones take 2% to 2.5%. The TCR sequence derives from a human donor in a cohort sampled during active COVID-19. Sequencing was performed on peripheral blood.

The DNA for the CDR3 is TGTGCCAGCAGTCCCCTCGACTACACCGGGGAGCTGTTTTTT. Amino acids: CASSPLDYTGELFF. The rearrangement joins TRBV27 to TRBJ2-2; no clear D. This CDR3 spans 14 amino acids. The V and J ends lost 5 bases and 3 bases respectively, with 10 bases between them. Germline-derived CDR1 and CDR2 are MNHEY and SMNVEV (reference sequence).